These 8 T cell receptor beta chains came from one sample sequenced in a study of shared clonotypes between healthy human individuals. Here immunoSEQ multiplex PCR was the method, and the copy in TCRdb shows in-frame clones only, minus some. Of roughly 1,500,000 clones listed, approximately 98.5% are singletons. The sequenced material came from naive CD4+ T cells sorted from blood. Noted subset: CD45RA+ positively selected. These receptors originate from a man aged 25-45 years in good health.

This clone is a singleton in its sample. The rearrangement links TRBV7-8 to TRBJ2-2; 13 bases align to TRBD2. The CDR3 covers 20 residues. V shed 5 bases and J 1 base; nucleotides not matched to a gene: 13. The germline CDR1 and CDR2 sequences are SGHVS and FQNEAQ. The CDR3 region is CASSPQLPGLAGMNTGELFF. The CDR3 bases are TGTGCCAGCAGCCCGCAACTCCCGGGACTAGCGGGAATGAACACCGGGGAGCTGTTTTTT.

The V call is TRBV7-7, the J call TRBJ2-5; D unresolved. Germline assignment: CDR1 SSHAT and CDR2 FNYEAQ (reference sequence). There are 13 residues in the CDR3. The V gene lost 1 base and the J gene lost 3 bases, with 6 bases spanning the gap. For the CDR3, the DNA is TGTGCCAGCAGCTTAGATGTGGAAGAGACCCAGTACTTC. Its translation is CASSLDVEETQYF.

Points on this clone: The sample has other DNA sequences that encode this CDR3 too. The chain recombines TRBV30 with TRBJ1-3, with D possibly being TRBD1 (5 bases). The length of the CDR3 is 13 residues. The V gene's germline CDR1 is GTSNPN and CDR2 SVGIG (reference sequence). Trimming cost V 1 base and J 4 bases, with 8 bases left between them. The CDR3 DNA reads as TGTGCCTGGAGTGCACAGGCAGGAAACACCATATATTTT. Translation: CAWSAQAGNTIYF.

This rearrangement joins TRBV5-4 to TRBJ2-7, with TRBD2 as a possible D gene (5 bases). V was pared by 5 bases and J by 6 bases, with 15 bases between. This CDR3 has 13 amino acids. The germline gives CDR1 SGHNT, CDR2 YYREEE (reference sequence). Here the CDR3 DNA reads TGTGCCAGCAGTTCCGGGTTAAGCGGCGAGCAGTACTTC. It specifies CASSSGLSGEQYF.

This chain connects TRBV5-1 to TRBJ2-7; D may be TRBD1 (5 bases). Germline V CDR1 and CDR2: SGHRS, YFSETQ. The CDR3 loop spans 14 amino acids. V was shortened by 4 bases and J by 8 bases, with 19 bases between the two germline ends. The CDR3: CASSRAGPPDQQYF. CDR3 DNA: TGCGCCAGCAGCCGCGCAGGGCCCCCAGACCAGCAGTACTTC.

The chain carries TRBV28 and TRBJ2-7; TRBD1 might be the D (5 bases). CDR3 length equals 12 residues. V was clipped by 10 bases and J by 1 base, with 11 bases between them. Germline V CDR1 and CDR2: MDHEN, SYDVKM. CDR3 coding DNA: TGTGCCACACAGGAGCTTTCCTACGAGCAGTACTTC. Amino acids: CATQELSYEQYF.

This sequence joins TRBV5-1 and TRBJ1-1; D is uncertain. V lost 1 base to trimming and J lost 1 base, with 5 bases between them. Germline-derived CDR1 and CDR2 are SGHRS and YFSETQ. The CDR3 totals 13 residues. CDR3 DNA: TGCGCCAGCAGCTTGCAGCCGAACACTGAAGCTTTCTTT. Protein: CASSLQPNTEAFF. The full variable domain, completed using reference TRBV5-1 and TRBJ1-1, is KAGVTQTPRYLIKTRGQQVTLSCSPISGHRSVSWYQQTPGQGLQFLFEYFSETQRNKGNFPGRFSGRQFSNSRSEMNVSTLELGDSALYLCASSLQPNTEAFFGQGTRLTVV.

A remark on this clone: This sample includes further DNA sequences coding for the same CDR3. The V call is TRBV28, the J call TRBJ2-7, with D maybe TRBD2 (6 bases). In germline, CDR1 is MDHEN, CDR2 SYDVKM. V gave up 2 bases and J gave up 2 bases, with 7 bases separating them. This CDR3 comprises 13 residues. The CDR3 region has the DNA TGTGCCAGCAGTTTAGGCGGGACCTACGAGCAGTACTTC. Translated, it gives CASSLGGTYEQYF.